The 20 T cell receptor beta chains presented below share a single source sample, sequenced in a study of T-cell reconstitution after alpha-beta-depleted transplantation in children. During its preparation, the TCRbeta library received unique molecular identifiers. TCRdb itself ran the PCR reads through MiXCR, one entry per CDR3 protein. The sample yields about 240,000 distinct CDR3 sequences, 12% seen once. The specimen was PBMCs from the stem cell graft donor, collected from the stem cell graft. These receptors all come from a human donor who donated a stem cell graft to a child with acute lymphoblastic leukemia.

The chain recombines TRBV20-1 with TRBJ2-7; tentative D call: TRBD2 (7 bases). Germline V lookup: CDR1 DFQATT, CDR2 SNEGSKA (reference sequence). The CDR3 length is 14 residues. V lost 3 bases and J lost 4, with 16 bases in between. CDR3 bases: TGCAGTGCTAGTCCCCCGGGGGGCTGGTACGAGCAGTACTTC. This codes for CSASPPGGWYEQYF.

The CDR3 loop is CSARSGNYNEQFF. The CDR3 bases are TGCAGTGCTAGAAGCGGGAACTACAATGAGCAGTTCTTC. The V and J genes are TRBV20-1 and TRBJ2-1; the match to TRBD2 covers 7 bases. The CDR3 totals 13 residues. Losses at the gene ends were 2 bases for V and 3 bases for J; bases not matched to a gene: 1. Looked up from germline, CDR1 is DFQATT and CDR2 is SNEGSKA (reference sequence).

This clonotype was counted ten times or more. The chain recombines TRBV5-1 with TRBJ2-3; TRBD1 matches at 7 bases. The CDR3 totals 16 residues. V gave up 0 bases and J gave up 1 base; unmatched junction bases: 5. Germline V lookup: CDR1 SGHRS, CDR2 YFSETQ. The CDR3 DNA reads TGCGCCAGCAGCTTGGAGGGGGCGGCGGGCACAGATACGCAGTATTTT. This sequence encodes CASSLEGAAGTDTQYF.

The table lists this clonotype with many counts. The chain combines TRBV29-1 with TRBJ1-5, with a tentative D call TRBD1 (5 bases). Germline assignment: CDR1 SQVTM and CDR2 ANQGSEA. The CDR3 loop spans 13 amino acids. Trimming took off 6 bases at V and 4 bases at J, with 13 bases between the two ends. CDR3: CSVTAGLNQPQHF. The CDR3 nucleotides are TGCAGCGTGACCGCAGGGCTAAATCAGCCCCAGCATTTT.

This clonotype was recorded many times. This chain uses TRBV12-3 or TRBV12-4 with TRBJ2-2; weak D call: TRBD1 (5 bases). Trimming took 5 bases from V and 5 from J, leaving 9 bases between them. The CDR3 covers 13 residues. The chain's CDR3 is CASSETDTGELFF. CDR3 coding DNA: TGTGCCAGCAGTGAGACAGATACCGGGGAGCTGTTTTTT.

This clonotype was detected many times. CDR3 DNA sequence: TGCAGTGCACTTAGCGGGGGAGCCTACGAGCAGTACTTC. Its protein product is CSALSGGAYEQYF. The chain employs TRBV20-1 and TRBJ2-7, with 9 bases matching TRBD2. Trimming cost V 6 bases and J 2 bases; bases outside gene matches: 5. This CDR3 region has 13 residues. CDR1 is DFQATT and CDR2 is SNEGSKA in the germline V gene (reference sequence).

This clonotype was seen at least ten times. For the CDR3, the DNA is TGCAGCGTTGAAGGAAGTTATAGGGGCGGTTCGAACTATGGCTACACCTTC. Amino acid sequence: CSVEGSYRGGSNYGYTF. The rearrangement joins TRBV29-1 to TRBJ1-2; D might be TRBD1 (5 bases). The germline gives CDR1 SQVTM, CDR2 ANQGSEA. V lost 1 base and J 2 bases, leaving 20 bases between the germline ends. The CDR3 totals 17 residues.

This clonotype occurred many times. The genes are TRBV12-3 or TRBV12-4 and TRBJ1-5, with 10 bases fitting TRBD1. The CDR3 runs 15 residues. V shed 2 bases and J 4 bases; nucleotides not matched to a gene: 2. CDR3 protein: CASSLRGQGNQPQHF. The CDR3 region has the DNA TGTGCCAGCAGTTTAAGGGGACAGGGGAATCAGCCCCAGCATTTT.

This clonotype showed up many times. The chain links TRBV12-3 or TRBV12-4 to TRBJ1-6, with 11 bases that match TRBD1. V lost 5 bases, J lost 0 bases, and 3 bases stayed unmatched. CDR3 size: 17 residues. CDR3: CASSGGTGGSYNSPLHF. The CDR3 DNA reads as TGTGCCAGCAGTGGGGGGACAGGGGGCTCCTATAATTCACCCCTCCACTTT.

This clonotype was counted many times. This chain links TRBV7-2 with TRBJ2-3; D perhaps matches TRBD1 (6 bases). Per the germline V gene, CDR1 is SGHTA and CDR2 is FQGNSA. The germline V and J ends were trimmed by 7 bases and 0 bases, with 14 bases remaining between them. CDR3 length: 15 residues. In DNA, the CDR3 is TGTGCCAGCATCCCAGGGGCAGGGAGCACAGATACGCAGTATTTT. Amino acids: CASIPGAGSTDTQYF.

This clonotype was recorded many times. The rearrangement links TRBV5-5 to TRBJ2-1; D remains ambiguous. The length of the CDR3 is 15 residues. Germline loops: CDR1 SGHKS, CDR2 YYEKEE (reference sequence). Trimming shortened V by 3 bases and J by 1 base, and 11 bases separated the two germline ends. CDR3 coding DNA: TGTGCCAGCAGCTACTCGGGTGAATCCTACAATGAGCAGTTCTTC. Its translation is CASSYSGESYNEQFF.

This clonotype was observed at least ten times. The V gene is TRBV28, the J gene TRBJ1-1; a weak D match, TRBD1 (5 bases). This CDR3 has 13 amino acids. The germline CDR1 and CDR2 sequences are MDHEN and SYDVKM. The ends were cut back, 8 bases at V and 5 bases at J, with 15 bases in the middle. The CDR3 DNA reads as TGTGCCAGCGTCCCTGGGGGAAGGACTGAAGCTTTCTTT. Protein: CASVPGGRTEAFF.

This clonotype showed up many times. This chain connects TRBV20-1 to TRBJ1-5, with D uncertain. The CDR3 sequence is 13 residues long. The germline CDR1 and CDR2 sequences are DFQATT and SNEGSKA (reference sequence). Deletions cut 0 bases from V and 7 bases from J, with 10 bases between. CDR3 loop: CSARETAKQPQHF. Here the CDR3 DNA reads TGCAGTGCTAGAGAAACAGCAAAACAGCCCCAGCATTTT.

The V and J genes are TRBV6-2 or TRBV6-3 and TRBJ2-1; no definite D call. V shed 4 bases and J shed 8 bases, with 9 bases lying between them. Per germline, CDR1 MNHEY and CDR2 SVGEGT. The CDR3 length is 12 residues. DNA for the CDR3: TGTGCCAGCAGTTGGGCCGGGTATGAGCAGTTCTTC. It codes for CASSWAGYEQFF.

This clonotype came up many times. This chain uses TRBV12-3 or TRBV12-4 with TRBJ2-1, with a possible D match to TRBD2 (5 bases). V was cut by 5 bases and J by 9 bases, with 11 bases left in between. The CDR3 is 12 amino acids. The CDR3 DNA reads TGTGCCAGCAGTGCACAACGGGGTGAGCAGTTCTTC. Translation gives CASSAQRGEQFF.

The sample holds many counts of this clonotype. One junction end does not reproduce the germline sequence, and a read error may be involved. This chain joins TRBV5-1 and TRBJ2-3; 10 bases align to TRBD2. The CDR3 covers 16 residues. The germline gives CDR1 SGHRS, CDR2 YFSETQ. Written as DNA, the CDR3 is TGCGCCAGCACCTTGGGACTAGCGTCTAGCACAGATACGCAGTATTTT. This codes for CASTLGLASSTDTQYF.

This clonotype showed up many times. The rearrangement links TRBV7-6 to TRBJ1-2; D may be TRBD1 (5 bases). Germline values: CDR1 SGHVS, CDR2 FNYEAQ. The CDR3 covers 13 residues. V was cut by 1 base and J by 6 bases, with 9 bases left in between. CDR3 bases: TGTGCCAGCAGCTTAGAGTCAGGGAATGGCTACACCTTC. Amino acids: CASSLESGNGYTF.

This clonotype was seen ten or more times. The chain couples TRBV20-1 to TRBJ1-2; D might be TRBD1 (5 bases). Germline V lookup: CDR1 DFQATT, CDR2 SNEGSKA (reference sequence). Trimming removed 4 bases at V and 3 bases at J, with 15 bases between. This CDR3 region has 14 residues. DNA for the CDR3: TGCAGTGCTAAGGTGTTAGGGGTGGACTATGGCTACACCTTC. It yields the protein CSAKVLGVDYGYTF.

With regard to this clonotype: One base away lies a much larger clone, so this may be a sequencing read error. The chain uses TRBV9 and TRBJ1-1; D ambiguous. Germline CDR1 SGDLS, CDR2 YYNGEE. V lost 0 bases and J lost 5, with 14 bases in between. The CDR3 totals 15 residues. The CDR3 protein is CASSVGGSSKTEAFF. CDR3 coding DNA: TGTGCCAGCAGCGTAGGAGGCAGCTCGAAGACTGAAGCTTTCTTT.

This clonotype was seen at least ten times. At one of its ends the junction is not consistent with the germline gene, which may arise from a read error. The rearrangement links TRBV2 to TRBJ2-7; no firm D call. Germline loops: CDR1 SNHLY, CDR2 FYNNEI. The CDR3 runs to 13 residues. CDR3 loop: CASSEDGPYEQYF. The CDR3, as DNA: TGTGCCAGCAGCGAAGACGGGCCCTACGAGCAGTACTTC. Variable domain in full (rest from reference TRBV2 and TRBJ2-7): EPEVTQTPSHQVTQMGQEVILRCVPISNHLYFYWYRQILGQKVEFLVSFYNNEISEKSEIFDDQFSVERPDGSNFTLKIRSTKLEDSAMYFCASSEDGPYEQYFGPGTRLTVT.